This T cell receptor (beta chain) emerged from a study of CD8+ T cells in alopecia areata. Study-wide background: Twice a day, 5 to 10 mg of oral tofacitinib was administered to treated patients.

Sequencing relied on a cDNA template that was reverse transcribed from extracted RNA. Sequenced by immunoSEQ multiplex PCR; TCRdb stores in-frame clones only, minus some. The data contain about 180,000 clones, roughly 60% of them singletons. Germline lookup yields CDR1 SGHVS and CDR2 FQNEAQ. This CDR3 is 14 amino acids long. V lost 5 bases and J lost 5, with 15 bases in between. This clone showed up just a few times. The clonotype was recovered from a human donor with alopecia areata. The gene calls are TRBV7-8 and TRBJ1-1; D perhaps matches TRBD1 (5 bases). The sequencing here drew on CD4+ T cells sorted from blood, taken at week 0. For the CDR3, the DNA is TGTGCCAGCAGCCAATTAAACTGGGGGACTGAAGCTTTCTTT. The encoded protein is CASSQLNWGTEAFF.